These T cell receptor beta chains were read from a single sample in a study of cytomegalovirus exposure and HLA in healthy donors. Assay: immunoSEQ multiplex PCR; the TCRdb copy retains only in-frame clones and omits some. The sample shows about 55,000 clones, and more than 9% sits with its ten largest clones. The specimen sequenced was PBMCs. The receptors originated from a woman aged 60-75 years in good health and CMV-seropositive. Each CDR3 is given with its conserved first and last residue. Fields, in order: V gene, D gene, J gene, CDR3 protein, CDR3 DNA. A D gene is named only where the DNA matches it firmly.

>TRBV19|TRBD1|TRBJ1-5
CASSIKWGQGVQPQHF
TGTGCCAGTAGTATTAAATGGGGACAGGGGGTCCAGCCCCAGCATTTT
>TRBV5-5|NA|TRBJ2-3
CASSSTGTSTDTQYF
TGTGCCAGCAGCTCGACGGGTACTAGCACAGATACGCAGTATTTT
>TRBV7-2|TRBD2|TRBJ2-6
CASSLGLSGGTSGANVLTF
TGTGCCAGCAGCTTAGGGCTGAGCGGGGGGACAAGTGGGGCCAACGTCCTGACTTTC
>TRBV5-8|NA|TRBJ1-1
CASTYYVNTEAFF
TGTGCCAGCACCTACTATGTGAACACTGAAGCTTTCTTT
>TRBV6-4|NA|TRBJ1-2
CASSLADYGYTF
TGTGCCAGCAGTCTGGCGGACTATGGCTACACCTTC
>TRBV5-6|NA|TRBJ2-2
CASSLEGGSRTGELFF
TGTGCCAGCAGCTTGGAGGGGGGGTCAAGAACCGGGGAGCTGTTTTTT
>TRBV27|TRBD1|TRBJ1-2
CASSSDRDYGYTF
TGTGCCAGCAGTTCTGACAGGGACTATGGCTACACCTTC
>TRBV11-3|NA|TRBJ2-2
CASSRSEFRGPGELFF
TGTGCCAGCAGCCGGTCGGAGTTCAGGGGCCCCGGGGAGCTGTTTTTT
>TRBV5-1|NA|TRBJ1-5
CASSLGGSNQPQHF
TGCGCCAGCAGCTTGGGAGGTAGCAATCAGCCCCAGCATTTT
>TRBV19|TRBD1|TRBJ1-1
CASSLRTGGNTEAFF
TGTGCCAGTAGTCTTCGGACAGGTGGAAACACTGAAGCTTTCTTT
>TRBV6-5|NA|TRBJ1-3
CASGGPPSGNTIYF
TGTGCCTCGGGGGGGCCACCCTCTGGAAACACCATATATTTT
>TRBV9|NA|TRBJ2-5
CASSVEGVGTQYF
TGTGCCAGCAGCGTAGAGGGGGTGGGGACCCAGTACTTC
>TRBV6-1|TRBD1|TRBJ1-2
CASSGTGDAYGYTF
TGTGCCAGCAGCGGGACAGGGGACGCATATGGCTACACCTTC
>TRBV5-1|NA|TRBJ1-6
CASSPEGVNSPLHF
TGCGCCAGCAGCCCCGAGGGGGTTAATTCACCCCTCCACTTT
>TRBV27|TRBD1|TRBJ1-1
CASSLTGGNTEAFF
TGTGCCAGCAGTTTAACAGGGGGGAACACTGAAGCTTTCTTT
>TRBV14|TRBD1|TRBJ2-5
CASSHLRGTGGEETQYF
TGTGCCAGCAGCCACCTCCGAGGGACAGGGGGCGAGGAGACCCAGTACTTC
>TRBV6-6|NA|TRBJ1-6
CASSYGGVDNSPLHF
TGTGCCAGCAGTTACGGCGGCGTCGATAATTCACCCCTACACTTT
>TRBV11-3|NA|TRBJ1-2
CASSLEAGGVYGYTF
TGTGCCAGCAGCTTAGAGGCGGGGGGAGTCTATGGCTACACCTTC
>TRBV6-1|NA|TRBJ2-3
CASTALRSGTDTQYF
TGTGCCAGCACCGCGTTGCGGTCGGGCACAGATACGCAGTATTTT
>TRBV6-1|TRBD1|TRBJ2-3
CASILMGTGGDTQYF
TGTGCCAGCATCCTCATGGGGACAGGGGGCGATACGCAGTATTTT
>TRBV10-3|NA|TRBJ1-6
CATGGRGAQNSPLHF
TGTGCCACCGGGGGTCGGGGGGCGCAGAATTCACCCCTCCACTTT
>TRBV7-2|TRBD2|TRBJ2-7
CASSSPGGGGAYEQYF
TGTGCCAGCAGCTCCCCCGGCGGGGGTGGGGCCTACGAGCAGTACTTC
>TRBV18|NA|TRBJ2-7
CASSAGVNYEQYF
TGTGCCAGCTCGGCAGGGGTCAACTACGAGCAGTACTTC
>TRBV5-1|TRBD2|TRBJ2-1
CASWRGGPSDEQFF
TGCGCCAGCTGGCGGGGGGGCCCTTCCGATGAGCAGTTCTTC
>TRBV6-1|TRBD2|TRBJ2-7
CASRATAGSAYEQYF
TGTGCCAGCAGGGCGACAGCGGGGAGCGCCTACGAGCAGTACTTC